This T cell receptor (beta chain) was documented in a study of T cell repertoires in ileal Crohn's disease. Overall study: Median disease duration was about 8.5 years; 35% smoked at surgery. Every patient was operated on for stricturing (about 60%) or penetrating (approximately 40%) complications.

Some clones are missing from TCRdb's copy, which holds only in-frame ones; the method was immunoSEQ multiplex PCR. Of tens of thousands of clones listed, around three quarters are singletons. A remark on this clone: Its antigen is as yet unknown.

Whole-study results and caveats: Mucosal expansions were suggested to be mainly CD8 T cells.

Germline V CDR1 and CDR2: GTSNPN, SVGIG (reference sequence). V was shortened by 3 bases and J by 5 bases, with 16 bases between the two germline ends. This CDR3 comprises 15 residues. This TCR was sampled from an adult with Crohn's disease. V is TRBV30 and J is TRBJ2-2, with D perhaps matching TRBD1 (5 bases). Input material: ileal tissue. The CDR3 here is CAWRGPPTRTGELFF. The CDR3 coding sequence is TGTGCCTGGAGGGGGCCCCCCACGAGAACCGGGGAGCTGTTTTTT.